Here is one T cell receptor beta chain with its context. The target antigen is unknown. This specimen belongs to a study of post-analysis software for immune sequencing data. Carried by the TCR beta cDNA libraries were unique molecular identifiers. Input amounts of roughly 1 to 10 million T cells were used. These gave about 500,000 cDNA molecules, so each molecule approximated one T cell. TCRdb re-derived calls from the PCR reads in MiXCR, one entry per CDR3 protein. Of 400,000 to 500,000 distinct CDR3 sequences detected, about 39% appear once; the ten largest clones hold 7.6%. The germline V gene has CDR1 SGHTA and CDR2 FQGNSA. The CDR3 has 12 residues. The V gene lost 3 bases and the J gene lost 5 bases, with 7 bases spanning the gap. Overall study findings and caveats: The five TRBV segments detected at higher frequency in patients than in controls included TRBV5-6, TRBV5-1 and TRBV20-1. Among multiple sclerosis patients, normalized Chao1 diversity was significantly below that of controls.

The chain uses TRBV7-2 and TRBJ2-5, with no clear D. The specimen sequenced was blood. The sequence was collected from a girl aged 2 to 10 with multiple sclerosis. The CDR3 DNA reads TGTGCCAGCAGCTTTTTTTCGGAGACCCAGTACTTC. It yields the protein CASSFFSETQYF.